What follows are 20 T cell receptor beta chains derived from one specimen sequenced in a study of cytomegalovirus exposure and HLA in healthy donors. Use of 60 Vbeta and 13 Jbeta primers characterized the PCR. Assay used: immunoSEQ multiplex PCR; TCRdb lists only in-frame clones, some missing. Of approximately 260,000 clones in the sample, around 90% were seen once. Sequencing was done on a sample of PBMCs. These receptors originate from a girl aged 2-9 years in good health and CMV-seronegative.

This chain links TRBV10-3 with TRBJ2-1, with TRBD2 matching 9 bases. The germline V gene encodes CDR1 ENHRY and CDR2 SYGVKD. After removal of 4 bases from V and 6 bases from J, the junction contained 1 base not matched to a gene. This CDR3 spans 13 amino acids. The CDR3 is CAISGGGANEQFF. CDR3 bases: TGTGCCATCAGTGGCGGGGGGGCCAATGAGCAGTTCTTC.

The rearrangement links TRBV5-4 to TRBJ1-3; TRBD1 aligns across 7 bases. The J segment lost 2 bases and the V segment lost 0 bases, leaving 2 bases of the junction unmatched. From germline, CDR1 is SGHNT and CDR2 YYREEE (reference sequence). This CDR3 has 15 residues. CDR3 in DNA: TGTGCCAGCAGCTTGGGGGGACAGACTGGAAACACCATATATTTT. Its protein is CASSLGGQTGNTIYF.

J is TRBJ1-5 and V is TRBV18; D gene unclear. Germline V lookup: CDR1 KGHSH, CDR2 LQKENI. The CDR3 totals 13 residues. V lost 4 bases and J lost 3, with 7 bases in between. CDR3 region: CASSRASNQPQHF. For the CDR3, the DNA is TGTGCCAGCTCACGGGCGTCCAATCAGCCCCAGCATTTT.

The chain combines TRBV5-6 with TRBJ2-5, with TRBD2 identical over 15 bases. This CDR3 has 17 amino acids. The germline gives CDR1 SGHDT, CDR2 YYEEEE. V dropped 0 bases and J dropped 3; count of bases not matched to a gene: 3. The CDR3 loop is CASSLAGTSGRKETQYF. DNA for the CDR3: TGTGCCAGCAGCTTGGCCGGGACTAGCGGGAGGAAAGAGACCCAGTACTTC.

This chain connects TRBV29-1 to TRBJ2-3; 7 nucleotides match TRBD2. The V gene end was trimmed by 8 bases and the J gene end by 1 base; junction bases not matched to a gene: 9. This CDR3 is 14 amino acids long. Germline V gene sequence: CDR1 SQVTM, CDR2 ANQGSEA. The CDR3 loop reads CSTLGGRGTDTQYF. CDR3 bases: TGCAGCACCCTTGGAGGGAGGGGCACAGATACGCAGTATTTT.

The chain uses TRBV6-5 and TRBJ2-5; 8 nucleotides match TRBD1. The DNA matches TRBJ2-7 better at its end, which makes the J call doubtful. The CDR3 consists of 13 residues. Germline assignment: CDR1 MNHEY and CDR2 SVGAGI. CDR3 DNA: TGTGCCAGCACCCGGACAGGGAAGGACGAGCAGTACTTC. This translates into CASTRTGKDEQYF.

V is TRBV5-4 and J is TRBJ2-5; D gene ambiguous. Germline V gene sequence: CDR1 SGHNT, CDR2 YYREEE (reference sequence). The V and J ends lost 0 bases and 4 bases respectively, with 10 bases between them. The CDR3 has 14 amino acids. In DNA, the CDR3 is TGTGCCAGCAGCTTGGGGCCTTCACCAGAGACCCAGTACTTC. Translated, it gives CASSLGPSPETQYF.

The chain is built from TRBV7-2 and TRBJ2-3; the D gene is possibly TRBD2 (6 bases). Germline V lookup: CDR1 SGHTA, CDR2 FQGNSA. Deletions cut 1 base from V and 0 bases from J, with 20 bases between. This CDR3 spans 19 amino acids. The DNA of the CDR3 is TGTGCCAGCAGCTTAGATTATTGGCGGGGCGGGGCGAGCACAGATACGCAGTATTTT. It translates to CASSLDYWRGGASTDTQYF.

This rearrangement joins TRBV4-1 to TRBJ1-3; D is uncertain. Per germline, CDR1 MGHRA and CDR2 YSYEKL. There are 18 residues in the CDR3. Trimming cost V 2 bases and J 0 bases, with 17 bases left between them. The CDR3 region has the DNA TGCGCCAGCAGCCAAAAGATTCGGGGAACGAGCTCTGGAAACACCATATATTTT. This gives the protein CASSQKIRGTSSGNTIYF.

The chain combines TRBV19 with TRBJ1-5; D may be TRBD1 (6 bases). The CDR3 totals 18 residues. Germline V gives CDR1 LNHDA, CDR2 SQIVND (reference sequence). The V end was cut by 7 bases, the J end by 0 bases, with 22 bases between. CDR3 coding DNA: TGTGCCAGTACCACGTCTGCTGGACAGTCTTATAGCAATCAGCCCCAGCATTTT. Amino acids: CASTTSAGQSYSNQPQHF.

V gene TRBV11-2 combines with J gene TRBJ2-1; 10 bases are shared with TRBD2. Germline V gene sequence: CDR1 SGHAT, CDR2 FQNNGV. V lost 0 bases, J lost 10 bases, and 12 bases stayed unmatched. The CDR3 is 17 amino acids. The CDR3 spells CASSLDTGLANPEEQFF. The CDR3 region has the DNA TGTGCCAGCAGCTTAGACACGGGACTAGCGAATCCGGAAGAGCAGTTCTTC.

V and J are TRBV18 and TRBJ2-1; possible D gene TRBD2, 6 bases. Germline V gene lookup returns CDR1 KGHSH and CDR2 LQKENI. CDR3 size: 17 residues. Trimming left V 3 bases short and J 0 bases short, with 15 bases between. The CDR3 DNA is TGTGCCAGCTCACCGCCACAGGTCGGGAGCTCCTACAATGAGCAGTTCTTC. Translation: CASSPPQVGSSYNEQFF.

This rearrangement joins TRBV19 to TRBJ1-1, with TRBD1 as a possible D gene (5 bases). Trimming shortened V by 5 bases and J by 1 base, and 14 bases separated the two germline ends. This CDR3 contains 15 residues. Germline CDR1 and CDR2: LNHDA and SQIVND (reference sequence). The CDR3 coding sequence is TGTGCCAGTAGTCATCACAGGTACCAGAACACTGAAGCTTTCTTT. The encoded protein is CASSHHRYQNTEAFF.

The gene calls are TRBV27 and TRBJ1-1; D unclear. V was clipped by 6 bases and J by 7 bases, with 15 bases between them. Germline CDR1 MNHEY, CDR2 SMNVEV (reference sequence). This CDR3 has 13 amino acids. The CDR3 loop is CASRYHASVEAFF. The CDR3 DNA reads TGTGCCAGCAGGTATCACGCGTCGGTTGAAGCTTTCTTT.

The CDR3 sequence: CASSPTVNSNQPQHF. The CDR3 nucleotides read TGTGCCAGCTCACCCACTGTGAATAGCAATCAGCCCCAGCATTTT. The rearrangement joins TRBV18 to TRBJ1-5; D not certain. Germline loops: CDR1 KGHSH, CDR2 LQKENI. V shed 3 bases and J shed 0 bases, with 9 bases lying between them. The CDR3 contains 15 residues.

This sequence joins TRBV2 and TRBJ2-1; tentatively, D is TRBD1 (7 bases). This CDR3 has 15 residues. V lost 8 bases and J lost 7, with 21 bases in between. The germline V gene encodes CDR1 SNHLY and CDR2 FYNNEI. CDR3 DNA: TGTGCCAGCCCCCTAACAGGGGTCGCGGGGAATGAGCAGTTCTTC. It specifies CASPLTGVAGNEQFF.

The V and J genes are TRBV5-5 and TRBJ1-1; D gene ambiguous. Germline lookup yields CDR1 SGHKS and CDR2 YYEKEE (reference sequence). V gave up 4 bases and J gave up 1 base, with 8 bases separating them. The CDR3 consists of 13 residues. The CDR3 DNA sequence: TGTGCCAGCAGCCCCCCCCAGAACACTGAAGCTTTCTTT. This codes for CASSPPQNTEAFF.

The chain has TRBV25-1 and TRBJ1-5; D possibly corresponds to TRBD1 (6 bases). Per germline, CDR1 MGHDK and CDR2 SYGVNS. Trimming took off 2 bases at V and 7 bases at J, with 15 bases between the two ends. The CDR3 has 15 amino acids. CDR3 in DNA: TGTGCCAGCAGTGAAACAGGGATCGAGGTCCAGCCCCAGCATTTT. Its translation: CASSETGIEVQPQHF.

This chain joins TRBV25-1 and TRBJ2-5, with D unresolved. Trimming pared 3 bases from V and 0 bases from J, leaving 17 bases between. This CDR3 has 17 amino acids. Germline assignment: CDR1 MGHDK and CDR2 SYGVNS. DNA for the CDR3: TGTGCCAGCAGTGACCCGAGCCGCAGAGGATACCAAGAGACCCAGTACTTC. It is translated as CASSDPSRRGYQETQYF.

CDR3 amino acids: CAWMLVRSPLHF. In nucleotides, the CDR3 is TGTGCCTGGATGCTGGTGAGATCACCCCTCCACTTT. The chain employs TRBV30 and TRBJ1-6; D gene ambiguous. This CDR3 is built from 12 residues. CDR1 is GTSNPN, CDR2 SVGIG, per germline (reference sequence). V shed 4 bases and J shed 10 bases, with 11 bases lying between them.